Following are 16 T cell receptor beta chains from one sample sequenced in a study of technical replicates of blood from several donors. Repertoires were generated with immunoSEQ multiplex PCR, while TCRdb's copy carries only in-frame clones and drops some. The table includes tens of thousands of clones, 90% to 95% detected once. Sequenced sample: PBMCs. The receptors derive from a human donor in good health. Some clones in this sample may be carry-over from other donors' samples.

This clone was detected only a few times. The chain couples TRBV30 to TRBJ1-1; D gene uncertain. Germline V gene lookup returns CDR1 GTSNPN and CDR2 SVGIG (reference sequence). CDR3 size: 14 residues. Trimming took 4 bases from V and 0 from J, leaving 12 bases between them. Here the CDR3 DNA reads TGTGCCTGGACTTCGGACTCCATGAACACTGAAGCTTTCTTT. It yields the protein CAWTSDSMNTEAFF.

The chain employs TRBV4-1 and TRBJ2-3, with D perhaps TRBD2 (6 bases). The CDR3 runs 19 residues. Germline lookup yields CDR1 MGHRA and CDR2 YSYEKL. Deletions cut 3 bases from V and 4 bases from J, with 26 bases between. CDR3 DNA: TGCGCCAGCAGCCAGCTGGCCCCCTCCGGGAGTAGGTCGGCAGATACGCAGTATTTT. The encoded protein is CASSQLAPSGSRSADTQYF.

This clone was seen just once. In DNA form, the CDR3 reads TGTGCCAGCAGTCCAGGGACAGCTGGAAACACCATATATTTT. Amino acid sequence: CASSPGTAGNTIYF. The chain is built from TRBV7-3 and TRBJ1-3; 7 positions agree with TRBD1. Germline V gene lookup returns CDR1 SGHTA and CDR2 FQGTGA. The CDR3 extends over 14 amino acids. V lost 6 bases to trimming and J lost 2 bases; unmatched junction nucleotides: 4.

This clone showed up just once. The chain recombines TRBV6-5 with TRBJ2-7, with 7 bases matching TRBD2. Losses at the gene ends were 9 bases for V and 5 bases for J; bases not matched to a gene: 13. The CDR3 length is 14 residues. Germline values: CDR1 MNHEY, CDR2 SVGAGI. CDR3 DNA: TGTGCCAGTAGGAGGGGCGGGAGTCAGAACGAGCAGTACTTC. Its translation: CASRRGGSQNEQYF.

V usage is TRBV25-1 and J usage is TRBJ1-2; tentative D call: TRBD1 (5 bases). The V gene's germline CDR1 is MGHDK and CDR2 SYGVNS. The CDR3 loop spans 12 amino acids. V was cut by 8 bases and J by 5 bases, with 12 bases left in between. The DNA of the CDR3 is TGTGCCAGCCGGGACTTTTCTTATGGCTACACCTTC. Protein product: CASRDFSYGYTF.

The CDR3 DNA follows: TGTGCCAGTAGTATAATAGAGGGAAACACCGGGGAGCTGTTTTTT. Amino acids: CASSIIEGNTGELFF. The chain recombines TRBV19 with TRBJ2-2; tentative D call: TRBD2 (5 bases). CDR3 length: 15 residues. V was trimmed by 2 bases and J by 2 bases, leaving 9 bases between them. Germline V CDR1 and CDR2: LNHDA, SQIVND (reference sequence).

This chain links TRBV7-8 with TRBJ1-5, with TRBD1 identical over 8 bases. Germline CDR1 and CDR2: SGHVS and FQNEAQ. The J segment lost 5 bases and the V segment lost 5 bases, leaving 8 bases of the junction unmatched. The CDR3 length is 15 residues. CDR3 residues: CASSATDRVYQPQHF. CDR3 bases: TGTGCCAGCAGCGCTACGGACAGGGTGTATCAGCCCCAGCATTTT.

The genes are TRBV10-3 and TRBJ1-2; a weak D match, TRBD1 (5 bases). The length of the CDR3 is 16 residues. With 3 bases removed from V and 7 bases from J, the gap between germline ends came to 21 bases. Germline lookup yields CDR1 ENHRY and CDR2 SYGVKD. The CDR3 loop reads CAISDPGTQGSPGYTF. The CDR3 region has the DNA TGTGCCATCAGTGACCCGGGGACTCAGGGATCCCCTGGCTACACCTTC.

This clone came up a few times. J is TRBJ1-1 and V is TRBV5-1, with a weak D call TRBD1 (5 bases). There are 14 residues in the CDR3. The ends were cut back, 4 bases at V and 3 bases at J, with 13 bases in the middle. Germline V gene sequence: CDR1 SGHRS, CDR2 YFSETQ. The DNA for the CDR3 is TGCGCCAGCAGCCAAGCGGGGGGATACACTGAAGCTTTCTTT. As protein: CASSQAGGYTEAFF.

The gene calls are TRBV7-6 and TRBJ2-7; D is unclear. Looked up from germline, CDR1 is SGHVS and CDR2 is FNYEAQ. V shed 2 bases and J shed 0 bases, with 8 bases lying between them. The CDR3 runs to 14 residues. This chain's CDR3 is CASSLFGSSYEQYF. The CDR3 DNA reads TGTGCCAGCAGCTTATTCGGTAGCTCCTACGAGCAGTACTTC. Drawing the rest from reference TRBV7-6 and TRBJ2-7, the complete variable domain is GAGVSQSPRYKVTKRGQDVALRCDPISGHVSLYWYRQALGQGPEFLTYFNYEAQQDKSGLPNDRFSAERPEGSISTLTIQRTEQRDSAMYRCASSLFGSSYEQYFGPGTRLTVT.

V usage is TRBV28 and J usage is TRBJ1-2; D may be TRBD1 (5 bases). This CDR3 has 15 amino acids. V gave up 5 bases and J gave up 8 bases, with 21 bases separating them. Germline CDR1 and CDR2: MDHEN and SYDVKM. The DNA for the CDR3 is TGTGCCAGCAGTCCTGGGGGGGGAACCGTTACCGGCTACACCTTC. It encodes CASSPGGGTVTGYTF.

This sequence joins TRBV4-2 and TRBJ2-2; 9 nucleotides align to TRBD2. CDR1 and CDR2 from the germline V gene are LGHNA and YNFKEQ. The junction had 10 bases not matched to a gene; V was cut back by 0 bases and J by 5 bases. The CDR3 covers 18 residues. In DNA, the CDR3 is TGTGCCAGCAGCCAAGATTTGTATAGCGGGAGAGATACCGGGGAGCTGTTTTTT. Its protein is CASSQDLYSGRDTGELFF.

This clone is a singleton in its sample. The V call is TRBV30, the J call TRBJ2-2; no clear D gene. The germline V gene has CDR1 GTSNPN and CDR2 SVGIG (reference sequence). The CDR3 loop spans 13 amino acids. V was cut by 0 bases and J by 8 bases, with 10 bases left in between. The CDR3 sequence: CAWSVLIRGELFF. The CDR3 DNA sequence: TGTGCCTGGAGTGTACTAATCCGTGGGGAGCTGTTTTTT.

V and J are TRBV27 and TRBJ2-1; D remains unclear. Trimming stripped 5 bases from V and 8 bases from J, with 7 bases between. Per the germline V gene, CDR1 is MNHEY and CDR2 is SMNVEV (reference sequence). This CDR3 is 11 amino acids long. The CDR3 DNA reads as TGTGCCAGCAGTGACTTTGATGAGCAGTTCTTC. Its translation: CASSDFDEQFF.

J is TRBJ1-5 and V is TRBV19; no definite D call. The CDR3 consists of 13 residues. Germline CDR1 LNHDA, CDR2 SQIVND (reference sequence). Trimming cost V 1 base and J 7 bases, with 8 bases left between them. The CDR3 sequence is CASSIGARQPQHF. Here the CDR3 DNA reads TGTGCCAGTAGTATAGGCGCACGACAGCCCCAGCATTTT.

This chain joins TRBV4-2 and TRBJ1-4, with no clear D. Germline-derived CDR1 and CDR2 are LGHNA and YNFKEQ. This CDR3 comprises 14 residues. V was cut by 0 bases and J by 5 bases, with 7 bases left in between. CDR3 in amino acids: CASSQDNMNEKLFF. The CDR3 DNA is TGTGCCAGCAGCCAAGATAACATGAATGAAAAACTGTTTTTT.